This T cell receptor beta chain was captured by sequencing in a study of T cell responses to AZD1222 COVID-19 vaccine. As for the study in general: Pooled together were second doses at about 4 or about 12 weeks.

With respect to this clone: The antigen is unknown.

Broader study findings: Spike-specific TCR breadth and depth grew following two AZD1222 doses.

Repertoires were generated with immunoSEQ multiplex PCR, while TCRdb's copy carries only in-frame clones and drops some. The sample contains some 180,000 clones, around 92% of which appear only once. The CDR3 spans 14 residues. CDR1 is SEHNR, CDR2 FQNEAQ, per germline (reference sequence). V shed 7 bases and J shed 5 bases, with 17 bases lying between them. This TCR was sampled from an adult in good health. This specimen was peripheral blood, taken on day 0 of AZD1222 vaccination. The chain joins TRBV7-9 to TRBJ1-1, with D possibly TRBD1 on 5 matching bases. The CDR3 loop is CASTSGAWNTEAFF. The DNA of the CDR3 is TGTGCCAGCACCTCCGGGGCCTGGAATACTGAAGCTTTCTTT. Filled out from reference TRBV7-9 and TRBJ1-1, the complete variable domain reads DTGVSQNPRHKITKRGQNVTFRCDPISEHNRLYWYRQTLGQGPEFLTYFQNEAQLEKSRLLSDRFSAERPKGSFSTLEIQRTEQGDSAMYLCASTSGAWNTEAFFGQGTRLTVV.